Following are 15 T cell receptor beta chains from one sample sequenced in a study of T-cell memory formation after mild COVID-19. One entry per CDR3 protein, called by TCRdb with MiXCR from the 5' RACE reads. The data contain approximately 350,000 distinct CDR3 sequences, roughly 14% of them seen just once; the ten biggest clones take up about 22%. Sequencing used PBMCs or a T cell subset sorted from them (not recorded which). These receptors were obtained from a man between 18 and 35 years old who had mild COVID-19 (a few samples of this study predate the infection). Cell type and time point are not known.

The genes are TRBV6-5 and TRBJ2-1; 7 nucleotides line up with TRBD1. The CDR3 covers 16 residues. V trimming: 1 base; J trimming: 6 bases; junction bases outside the gene matches: 9. CDR1 is MNHEY and CDR2 is SVGAGI in the germline V gene. The DNA for the CDR3 is TGTGCCAGCAGTTACTGGCCATTACAGGGGCCCAATGAGCAGTTCTTC. Translated: CASSYWPLQGPNEQFF.

This clonotype has a handful of counts. This chain uses TRBV9 with TRBJ2-1, with TRBD2 identical over 8 bases. J gave up 6 bases and V 3 bases, and 5 bases lay outside the gene matches. CDR3 length: 14 residues. CDR1 and CDR2 from the germline V gene are SGDLS and YYNGEE. The CDR3 sequence is CASSERSGGNEQFF. The CDR3 DNA follows: TGTGCCAGCAGCGAGAGGAGCGGGGGCAATGAGCAGTTCTTC.

The chain employs TRBV12-3 or TRBV12-4 and TRBJ2-3; no firm D call. The V end was cut by 3 bases, the J end by 5 bases, with 15 bases between. The CDR3 covers 15 residues. For the CDR3, the DNA is TGTGCCAGCAGTTTGTGGGCCTCCCGAGGAGATACGCAGTATTTT. Its protein is CASSLWASRGDTQYF.

This clonotype was detected ten times or more. The rearrangement links TRBV20-1 to TRBJ2-1, with no clear D. Germline V gene sequence: CDR1 DFQATT, CDR2 SNEGSKA (reference sequence). The CDR3 is 11 residues long. Trimming pared 3 bases from V and 6 bases from J, leaving 6 bases between. CDR3 sequence: CSARPVNEQFF. As DNA, the CDR3 is TGCAGTGCTAGGCCGGTCAATGAGCAGTTCTTC.

This clonotype has at least ten counts. V is TRBV6-1 and J is TRBJ2-7; D not resolved. V shed 3 bases and J shed 2 bases, with 2 bases lying between them. The CDR3 sequence is 11 residues long. CDR1 and CDR2 from the germline V gene are MNHNS and SASEGT. CDR3: CASSETYEQYV. The CDR3 nucleotides read TGTGCCAGCAGTGAGACCTACGAGCAGTACGTC.

V is TRBV5-1 and J is TRBJ1-1; D is undetermined. The CDR3 runs 15 residues. Germline V gene data show CDR1 as SGHRS and CDR2 as YFSETQ. Trimming removed 4 bases at V and 6 bases at J, with 19 bases between. The CDR3 coding sequence is TGCGCCAGCAGCATTCTTAGGCCGGCGGTTTCTGAAGCTTTCTTT. Translating gives CASSILRPAVSEAFF.

The chain has TRBV7-2 and TRBJ1-2; D is possibly TRBD1 (5 bases). CDR1 and CDR2 (germline): SGHTA, FQGNSA. The CDR3 length is 16 residues. Between the trimmed V and J ends, which lost 3 bases and 8 bases, there was a span of 22 bases. This CDR3 is CASSFNRGSAGSGYTF. In DNA, the CDR3 is TGTGCCAGCAGCTTCAATCGGGGGTCGGCTGGTTCCGGCTACACCTTC.

This clonotype was found many times. This chain uses TRBV7-2 with TRBJ2-1; 10 bases line up with TRBD2. Trimming at V came to 5 bases and at J to 9 bases, leaving 10 bases not matched to a gene. CDR3 size: 15 residues. The germline V gene encodes CDR1 SGHTA and CDR2 FQGNSA. CDR3 nucleotide sequence: TGTGCCAGCAGCATTAGCGGGGGGATCCGTCCTGAGCAGTTCTTC. Protein product: CASSISGGIRPEQFF. Based on the CDR3 plus reference TRBV7-2 and TRBJ2-1, the full variable domain is GAGVSQSPSNKVTEKGKDVELRCDPISGHTALYWYRQSLGQGLEFLIYFQGNSAPDKSGLPSDRFSAERTGGSVSTLTIQRTQQEDSAVYLCASSISGGIRPEQFFGPGTRLTVL.

The CDR3 protein is CSVVRGTYGYTF. The DNA for the CDR3 is TGCAGCGTTGTAAGGGGGACCTATGGCTACACCTTC. The chain employs TRBV29-1 and TRBJ1-2; perhaps TRBD1 as D (6 bases). With 4 bases removed from V and 4 bases from J, the gap between germline ends came to 10 bases. This CDR3 is built from 12 residues. CDR1 SQVTM and CDR2 ANQGSEA come from the germline V gene.

The gene calls are TRBV7-9 and TRBJ2-7; D assignment may be TRBD1 or TRBD2 (6 bases each). CDR3 length: 15 residues. The ends were cut back, 4 bases at V and 2 bases at J, with 15 bases in the middle. CDR1 is SEHNR, CDR2 FQNEAQ, per germline (reference sequence). The CDR3, as DNA: TGTGCCAGCAGCTCCGGGACGGGGGCGACCTACGAGCAGTACTTC. Its translation is CASSSGTGATYEQYF.

The rearrangement links TRBV18 to TRBJ2-3; 8 bases align to TRBD2. Germline CDR1 KGHSH, CDR2 LQKENI. The CDR3 extends over 18 amino acids. The V and J ends lost 4 bases and 5 bases, in that order; junction bases with no gene match: 17. CDR3 residues: CASSHSVSGGAEGDTQYF. In DNA form, the CDR3 reads TGTGCCAGCTCACATTCCGTAAGCGGGGGAGCCGAGGGAGATACGCAGTATTTT.

This clonotype has ten or more counts. V and J are TRBV15 and TRBJ2-5; D is unclear. CDR1 is LNHNV and CDR2 is YYDKDF in the germline V gene (reference sequence). The CDR3 covers 15 residues. V was cut by 0 bases and J by 2 bases, with 10 bases left in between. CDR3 loop: CATSRDHWGQETQYF. The CDR3 nucleotides read TGTGCCACCAGCAGAGATCACTGGGGTCAAGAGACCCAGTACTTC.

The CDR3 sequence: CASRSRGGGELFF. The CDR3 DNA reads as TGTGCCAGCAGGTCGCGGGGAGGAGGGGAGCTGTTTTTT. The chain couples TRBV28 to TRBJ2-2, with a possible D match to TRBD2 (6 bases). This CDR3 is built from 13 residues. Germline values: CDR1 MDHEN, CDR2 SYDVKM. V was clipped by 6 bases and J by 8 bases, with 13 bases between them.

This clonotype was detected only a few times. The chain carries TRBV12-3 or TRBV12-4 and TRBJ1-5; D unclear. Trimming pared 6 bases from V and 11 bases from J, leaving 23 bases between. CDR3 length: 15 amino acids. The CDR3 DNA reads as TGTGCCAGCAGCCTCCCGCAGGCCCTGTTCGCGGCCCAGCATTTT. It yields the protein CASSLPQALFAAQHF.

The sample holds a few counts of this clonotype. The chain joins TRBV6-6 to TRBJ2-1; the D gene is possibly TRBD2 (6 bases). In germline, CDR1 is MNHNY, CDR2 SVGAGI (reference sequence). This CDR3 comprises 14 residues. V was trimmed by 2 bases and J by 10 bases, leaving 15 bases between them. DNA of the CDR3: TGTGCCAGCAGTTACGAGGGTCGTGGGGGGGAGCAGTTCTTC. Translated: CASSYEGRGGEQFF.